This record concerns one T cell receptor (beta chain) sequence. Its antigen is unknown. The data stem from a study of T cell responses to AZD1222 COVID-19 vaccine. Overall study results and limits: Reports indicate that nearly half of spike-specific TCRs are directed at unmutated variant regions. The donor cohort was predominantly white British with a female majority, and clonal diversity may have been underestimated.

CDR3 size: 14 residues. Germline V CDR1 and CDR2: SEHNR, FQNEAQ (reference sequence). V was trimmed by 4 bases and J by 3 bases, leaving 9 bases between them. The method was immunoSEQ multiplex PCR; TCRdb's version includes in-frame clones alone and lacks a portion of them. Here the sample spans roughly 89,000 clones, around 87% being singletons. The sequence derives from an adult in good health. Source: peripheral blood, taken on day 0 of MenACWY control vaccination. The chain carries TRBV7-9 and TRBJ1-4, with no clear D. CDR3 residues: CASSSWQANEKLFF. CDR3 sequence (DNA): TGTGCCAGCAGCTCCTGGCAGGCTAATGAAAAACTGTTTTTT. The full variable domain, its missing parts supplied by reference TRBV7-9 and TRBJ1-4, is DTGVSQNPRHKITKRGQNVTFRCDPISEHNRLYWYRQTLGQGPEFLTYFQNEAQLEKSRLLSDRFSAERPKGSFSTLEIQRTEQGDSAMYLCASSSWQANEKLFFGSGTQLSVL.